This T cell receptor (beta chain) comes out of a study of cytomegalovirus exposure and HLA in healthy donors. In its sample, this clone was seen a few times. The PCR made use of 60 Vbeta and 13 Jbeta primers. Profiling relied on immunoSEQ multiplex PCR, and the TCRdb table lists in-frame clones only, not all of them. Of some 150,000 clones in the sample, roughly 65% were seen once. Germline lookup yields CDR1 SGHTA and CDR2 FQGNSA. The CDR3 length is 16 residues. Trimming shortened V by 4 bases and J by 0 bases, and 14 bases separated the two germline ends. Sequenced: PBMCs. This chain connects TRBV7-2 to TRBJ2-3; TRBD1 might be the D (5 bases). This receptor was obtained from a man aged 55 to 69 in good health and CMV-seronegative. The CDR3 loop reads CASSSWGVSSTDTQYF. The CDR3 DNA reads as TGTGCCAGCAGCTCCTGGGGCGTAAGCAGCACAGATACGCAGTATTTT.